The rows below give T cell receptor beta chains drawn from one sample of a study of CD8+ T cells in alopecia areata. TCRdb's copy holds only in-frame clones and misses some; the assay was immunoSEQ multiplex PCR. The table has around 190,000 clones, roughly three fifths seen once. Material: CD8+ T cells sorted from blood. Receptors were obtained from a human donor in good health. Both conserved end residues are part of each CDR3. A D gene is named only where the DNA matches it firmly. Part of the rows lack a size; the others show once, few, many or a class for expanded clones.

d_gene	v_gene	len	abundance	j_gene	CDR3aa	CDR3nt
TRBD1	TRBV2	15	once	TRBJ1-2	CASSEGTGVGYGYTF	TGTGCCAGCAGTGAAGGGACAGGGGTCGGCTATGGCTACACCTTC
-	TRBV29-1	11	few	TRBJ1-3	CSVDSGNTIYF	TGCAGCGTTGACTCTGGAAACACCATATATTTT
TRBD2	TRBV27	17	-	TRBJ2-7	CASSLSRPSGGALEQYF	TGTGCCAGCAGTTTAAGTAGGCCCAGCGGGGGGGCGCTCGAGCAGTACTTC
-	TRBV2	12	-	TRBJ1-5	CASRFPSQPQHF	TGTGCCAGCAGATTTCCCTCTCAGCCCCAGCATTTT
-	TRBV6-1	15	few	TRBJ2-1	CASSAPRSSYNEQFF	TGTGCCAGCAGTGCCCCCCGGAGCTCCTACAATGAGCAGTTCTTC
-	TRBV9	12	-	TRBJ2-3	CASSYITDTQYF	TGTGCCAGCAGCTACATTACAGATACGCAGTATTTT
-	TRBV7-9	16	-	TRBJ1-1	CASRSPGPGMNTEAFF	TGTGCCAGCAGATCCCCGGGACCGGGAATGAACACTGAAGCTTTCTTT
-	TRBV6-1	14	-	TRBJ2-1	CALTRLSSYNEQFF	TGTGCCTTAACGAGGCTAAGCTCCTACAATGAGCAGTTCTTC
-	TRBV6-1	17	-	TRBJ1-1	CASSEALQGRGNTEAFF	TGTGCCAGCAGTGAAGCGCTTCAGGGTAGGGGGAACACTGAAGCTTTCTTT
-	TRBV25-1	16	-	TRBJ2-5	CASSDIPDSFQETQYF	TGTGCCAGCAGTGATATACCGGACAGTTTCCAAGAGACCCAGTACTTC
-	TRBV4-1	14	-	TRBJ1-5	CASSQEAGEQPQHF	TGCGCCAGCAGCCAAGAGGCAGGCGAGCAGCCCCAGCATTTT
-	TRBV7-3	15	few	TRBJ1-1	CASSLFSFMNTEAFF	TGTGCCAGCAGCTTATTCAGTTTTATGAACACTGAAGCTTTCTTT
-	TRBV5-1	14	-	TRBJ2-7	CASSLDPSSYEQYF	TGCGCCAGCAGCTTGGACCCAAGCTCCTACGAGCAGTACTTC
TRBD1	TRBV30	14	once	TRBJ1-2	CAWSPTGGLYGYTF	TGTGCCTGGAGTCCGACAGGGGGACTCTATGGCTACACCTTC
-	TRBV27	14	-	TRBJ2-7	CASSNGQLSDEQYF	TGTGCCAGCAGTAATGGACAGCTTAGCGACGAGCAGTACTTC
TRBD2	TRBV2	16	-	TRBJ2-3	CAIIPRLALSTDTQYF	TGTGCCATCATACCCCGACTAGCCCTTAGCACAGATACGCAGTATTTT
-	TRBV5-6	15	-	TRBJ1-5	CASSLGRGPGQPQHF	TGTGCCAGCAGCTTGGGTCGGGGACCAGGTCAGCCCCAGCATTTT
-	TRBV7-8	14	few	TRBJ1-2	CASREGGGNYGYTF	TGTGCCAGCAGAGAGGGCGGGGGTAACTATGGCTACACCTTC
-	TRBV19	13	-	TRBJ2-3	CASRQVPTDTQYF	TGTGCCAGCAGACAGGTGCCCACAGATACGCAGTATTTT
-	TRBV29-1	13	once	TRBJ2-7	CSVARAPLRRQYF	TGCAGCGTTGCGAGGGCACCCTTGAGGAGACAGTACTTC
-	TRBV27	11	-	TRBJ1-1	CASRTTDEAFF	TGTGCCAGCAGGACGACAGATGAAGCTTTCTTT
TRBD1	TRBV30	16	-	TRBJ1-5	CAWRKGTATSNQPQHF	TGTGCCTGGAGAAAAGGGACAGCTACAAGCAATCAGCCCCAGCATTTT
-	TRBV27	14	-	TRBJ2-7	CASGFSGGFYEQYF	TGTGCCAGCGGGTTTTCCGGCGGGTTCTACGAGCAGTACTTC
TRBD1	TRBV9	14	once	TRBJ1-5	CASSGGQVNQPQHF	TGTGCCAGCAGCGGGGGACAGGTCAATCAGCCCCAGCATTTT
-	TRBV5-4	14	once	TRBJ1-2	CASSSLWSGGGYTF	TGTGCCAGCAGTTCTCTCTGGTCTGGGGGCGGCTACACCTTC
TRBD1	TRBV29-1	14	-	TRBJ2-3	CSAEGDRETDTQYF	TGCAGCGCAGAAGGGGACAGGGAAACAGATACGCAGTATTTT